One sample yielded the 15 T cell receptor beta chains listed below, sequenced in a study of a mutant IDH1 vaccine in newly diagnosed glioma. Time point in this sample: week 11, during vaccination. Topical imiquimod was applied with each vaccine dose, which held 300 ug of mutant IDH1 20-mer peptide. Sequencing used immunoSEQ multiplex PCR; TCRdb keeps in-frame clones, though not all of them. The sample contains over 95,000 clones, under 90% of which appear only once. These TCRs' antigens remain unknown. This material consisted of PBMCs, taken from a glioma patient whose treatment included an IDH1 peptide vaccine. These receptors all come from a woman aged 50 to 60 with glioma.

This rearrangement joins TRBV15 to TRBJ2-1, with D tentatively TRBD1 or TRBD2 (5 bases each). The germline V and J ends were trimmed by 0 bases and 4 bases, with 16 bases remaining between them. Germline assignment: CDR1 LNHNV and CDR2 YYDKDF (reference sequence). The CDR3 length is 17 residues. This chain's CDR3 is CATSRDQVRDVYNEQFF. The CDR3 nucleotides are TGTGCCACCAGCAGAGATCAGGTTAGGGACGTTTACAATGAGCAGTTCTTC. The variable domain in full, with the rest retrieved from reference TRBV15 and TRBJ2-1, is DAMVIQNPRYQVTQFGKPVTLSCSQTLNHNVMYWYQQKSSQAPKLLFHYYDKDFNNEADTPDNFQSRRPNTSFCFLDIRSPGLGDTAMYLCATSRDQVRDVYNEQFFGPGTRLTVL.

V and J are TRBV5-1 and TRBJ2-2, with 13 bases that match TRBD2. This CDR3 spans 18 amino acids. The junction had 6 bases not matched to a gene; V was cut back by 4 bases and J by 0 bases. Looked up from germline, CDR1 is SGHRS and CDR2 is YFSETQ. CDR3 in amino acids: CASSPGTSGTSNTGELFF. The CDR3 coding sequence is TGCGCCAGCAGCCCGGGGACTAGCGGGACCTCGAACACCGGGGAGCTGTTTTTT.

The chain couples TRBV5-6 to TRBJ1-3, with D uncertain. Trimming removed 3 bases from V and 6 bases from J, with 10 bases in between. Germline CDR1 SGHDT, CDR2 YYEEEE. CDR3 length equals 13 residues. CDR3 residues: CASSSGGKNTIYF. The CDR3 nucleotides are TGTGCCAGCAGCTCCGGAGGAAAAAACACCATATATTTT. Filled out from reference TRBV5-6 and TRBJ1-3, the complete variable domain reads DAGVTQSPTHLIKTRGQQVTLRCSPKSGHDTVSWYQQALGQGPQFIFQYYEEEERQRGNFPDRFSGHQFPNYSSELNVNALLLGDSALYLCASSSGGKNTIYFGEGSWLTVV.

DNA for the CDR3: TGTGCCAGCTCACCAATGGAGGGGGCGGGTGGCTACACCTTC. It yields the protein CASSPMEGAGGYTF. The genes are TRBV18 and TRBJ1-2; TRBD1 matches at 7 bases. After removal of 2 bases from V and 7 bases from J, the junction contained 7 bases not matched to a gene. The CDR3 has 14 residues. The V gene's germline CDR1 is KGHSH and CDR2 LQKENI.

This chain connects TRBV5-5 to TRBJ2-7, with D tentatively TRBD1 (5 bases). Germline V lookup: CDR1 SGHKS, CDR2 YYEKEE (reference sequence). This CDR3 region has 12 residues. The V end was cut by 1 base, the J end by 4 bases, with 6 bases between. The CDR3: CASSLTGYEQYF. In nucleotides, the CDR3 is TGTGCCAGCAGCTTGACAGGATACGAGCAGTACTTC.

The gene calls are TRBV27 and TRBJ2-3; D gene ambiguous. The CDR3 consists of 15 residues. V lost 5 bases and J 1 base, leaving 13 bases between the germline ends. CDR1 is MNHEY, CDR2 SMNVEV, per germline (reference sequence). CDR3 in amino acids: CASSPRTKGTDTQYF. As DNA, the CDR3 is TGTGCCAGCAGTCCACGGACGAAGGGCACAGATACGCAGTATTTT.

The genes are TRBV5-1 and TRBJ2-5, with D tentatively TRBD1 (6 bases). CDR1 and CDR2 from the germline V gene are SGHRS and YFSETQ. The ends were cut back, 4 bases at V and 2 bases at J, with 12 bases in the middle. The CDR3 covers 14 residues. The CDR3 is CASSPGGKQETQYF. In DNA form, the CDR3 reads TGCGCCAGCAGCCCTGGGGGCAAGCAAGAGACCCAGTACTTC. The full variable domain, completed using reference TRBV5-1 and TRBJ2-5, is KAGVTQTPRYLIKTRGQQVTLSCSPISGHRSVSWYQQTPGQGLQFLFEYFSETQRNKGNFPGRFSGRQFSNSRSEMNVSTLELGDSALYLCASSPGGKQETQYFGPGTRLLVL.

CDR3 amino acids: CASSYSNFKYGYTF. DNA of the CDR3: TGTGCCAGCAGTTACTCGAACTTTAAGTATGGCTACACCTTC. The chain combines TRBV6-6 with TRBJ1-2, with unresolved D. The germline CDR1 and CDR2 sequences are MNHNY and SVGAGI (reference sequence). The CDR3 has 14 residues. V lost 0 bases to trimming and J lost 5 bases, with 10 bases between them.

As concerns this clone: Other DNA sequences in this sample translate to the same CDR3. This chain joins TRBV11-2 and TRBJ2-3, with a tentative D call TRBD1 (6 bases). Trimming pared 5 bases from V and 1 base from J, leaving 10 bases between. CDR3 length: 14 amino acids. Looked up from germline, CDR1 is SGHAT and CDR2 is FQNNGV. CDR3 sequence: CASSPRTGTDTQYF. Here the CDR3 DNA reads TGTGCCAGCAGCCCCCGGACAGGCACAGATACGCAGTATTTT.

The V call is TRBV7-3, the J call TRBJ2-2; no firm D call. CDR1 is SGHTA, CDR2 FQGTGA, per germline. The CDR3 covers 12 residues. V lost 6 bases and J lost 4, with 6 bases in between. CDR3 amino acids: CASRGTTGELFF. The CDR3 DNA sequence: TGTGCCAGCAGGGGTACCACCGGGGAGCTGTTTTTT.

The V call is TRBV19, the J call TRBJ1-2; TRBD1 is a possible D gene (5 bases). Trimming shortened V by 0 bases and J by 6 bases, and 17 bases separated the two germline ends. This CDR3 has 16 amino acids. Per germline, CDR1 LNHDA and CDR2 SQIVND (reference sequence). The CDR3, as DNA: TGTGCCAGTAGTATAGATCTGGGCCAGGGTTGGAATGGCTACACCTTC. Its protein product is CASSIDLGQGWNGYTF.

The V call is TRBV7-9, the J call TRBJ2-3; D gene ambiguous. This CDR3 spans 14 amino acids. V was cut by 5 bases and J by 5 bases, with 14 bases left in between. Looked up from germline, CDR1 is SEHNR and CDR2 is FQNEAQ (reference sequence). The CDR3 here is CASSPPWTGDTQYF. CDR3 in DNA: TGTGCCAGCAGCCCACCCTGGACGGGAGATACGCAGTATTTT.

This chain uses TRBV18 with TRBJ1-1, with 8 bases fitting TRBD1. V lost 6 bases and J lost 4; bases outside the gene matches: 4. The CDR3 has 13 amino acids. CDR1 is KGHSH, CDR2 LQKENI, per germline. The CDR3 sequence is CASSRTGPTEAFF. CDR3 bases: TGTGCCAGCTCCAGGACAGGGCCCACTGAAGCTTTCTTT.

The chain recombines TRBV2 with TRBJ2-6; 8 positions agree with TRBD1. The CDR3 has 18 residues. After removal of 5 bases from V and 2 bases from J, the junction contained 11 bases not matched to a gene. CDR1 and CDR2 (germline): SNHLY, FYNNEI. In nucleotides, the CDR3 is TGTGCCAGCAGTCTTCGGACAGGGTTAAGGGCTGGGGCCAACGTCCTGACTTTC. This codes for CASSLRTGLRAGANVLTF.

The J gene is TRBJ2-1, the V gene TRBV5-4; D not certain. V lost 2 bases to trimming and J lost 0 bases, with 6 bases between them. CDR1 and CDR2 from the germline V gene are SGHNT and YYREEE (reference sequence). The CDR3 consists of 14 residues. CDR3 bases: TGTGCCAGCAGCTTAAGGCTCTCCTACAATGAGCAGTTCTTC. This sequence encodes CASSLRLSYNEQFF.